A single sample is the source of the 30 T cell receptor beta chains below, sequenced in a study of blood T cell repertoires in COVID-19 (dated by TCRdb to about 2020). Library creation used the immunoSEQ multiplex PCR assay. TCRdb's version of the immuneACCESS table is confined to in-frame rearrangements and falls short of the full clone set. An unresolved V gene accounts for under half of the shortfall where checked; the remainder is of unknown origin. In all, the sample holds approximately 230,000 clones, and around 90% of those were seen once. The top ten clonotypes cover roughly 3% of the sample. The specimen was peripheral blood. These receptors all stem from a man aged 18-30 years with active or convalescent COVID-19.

The CDR3 reads CASSETQGLAEAFF. CDR3 coding DNA: TGTGCCAGCAGTGAGACGCAGGGTTTGGCTGAAGCTTTCTTT. The genes are TRBV6-1 and TRBJ1-1, with TRBD1 as a possible D gene (5 bases). Deletions cut 3 bases from V and 6 bases from J, with 14 bases between. The CDR3 loop spans 14 amino acids. Germline CDR1 reads MNHNS; CDR2 reads SASEGT.

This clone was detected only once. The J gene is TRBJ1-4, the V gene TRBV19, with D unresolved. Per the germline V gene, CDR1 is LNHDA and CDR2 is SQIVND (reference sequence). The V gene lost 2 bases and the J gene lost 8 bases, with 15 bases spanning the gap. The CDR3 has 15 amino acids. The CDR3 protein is CASSIFLERGEKLFF. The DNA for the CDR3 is TGTGCCAGTAGTATATTTCTTGAGAGAGGAGAAAAACTGTTTTTT.

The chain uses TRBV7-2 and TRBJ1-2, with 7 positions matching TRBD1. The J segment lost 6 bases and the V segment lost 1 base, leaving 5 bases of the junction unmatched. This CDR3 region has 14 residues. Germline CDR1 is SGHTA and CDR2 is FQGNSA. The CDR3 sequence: CASSLVGGGDGYTF. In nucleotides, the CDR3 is TGTGCCAGCAGCTTAGTCGGAGGGGGCGATGGCTACACCTTC.

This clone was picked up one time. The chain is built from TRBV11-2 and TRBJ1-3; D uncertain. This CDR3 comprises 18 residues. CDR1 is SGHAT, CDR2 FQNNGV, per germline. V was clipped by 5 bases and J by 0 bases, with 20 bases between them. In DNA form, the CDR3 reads TGTGCCAGCAGCCTATACGGGATCCCATCGAGCTCTGGAAACACCATATATTTT. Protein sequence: CASSLYGIPSSSGNTIYF. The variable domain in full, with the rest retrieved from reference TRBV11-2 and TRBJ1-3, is EAGVAQSPRYKIIEKRQSVAFWCNPISGHATLYWYQQILGQGPKLLIQFQNNGVVDDSQLPKDRFSAERLKGVDSTLKIQPAKLEDSAVYLCASSLYGIPSSSGNTIYFGEGSWLTVV.

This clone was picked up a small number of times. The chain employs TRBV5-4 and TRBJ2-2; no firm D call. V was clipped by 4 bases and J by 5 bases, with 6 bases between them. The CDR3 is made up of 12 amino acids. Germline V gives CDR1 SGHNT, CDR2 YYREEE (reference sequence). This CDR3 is CASSPQTGELFF. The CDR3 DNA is TGTGCCAGCAGCCCCCAAACCGGGGAGCTGTTTTTT.

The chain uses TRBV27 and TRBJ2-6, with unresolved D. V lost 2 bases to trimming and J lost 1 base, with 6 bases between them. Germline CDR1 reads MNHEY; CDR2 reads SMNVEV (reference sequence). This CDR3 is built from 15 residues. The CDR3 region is CASSLVRSGANVLTF. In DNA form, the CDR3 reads TGTGCCAGCAGTTTAGTGAGATCTGGGGCCAACGTCCTGACTTTC.

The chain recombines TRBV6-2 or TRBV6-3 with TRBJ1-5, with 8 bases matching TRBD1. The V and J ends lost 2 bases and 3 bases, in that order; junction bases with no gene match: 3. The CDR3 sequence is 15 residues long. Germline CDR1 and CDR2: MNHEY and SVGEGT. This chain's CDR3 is CASSYVGQVNQPQHF. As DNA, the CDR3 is TGTGCCAGCAGTTACGTGGGACAGGTCAATCAGCCCCAGCATTTT.

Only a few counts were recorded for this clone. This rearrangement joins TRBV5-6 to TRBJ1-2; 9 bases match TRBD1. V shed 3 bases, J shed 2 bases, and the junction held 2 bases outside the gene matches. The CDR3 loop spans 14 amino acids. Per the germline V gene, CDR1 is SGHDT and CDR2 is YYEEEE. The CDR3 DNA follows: TGTGCCAGCAGCTCGGACAGGGGAAACTATGGCTACACCTTC. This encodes CASSSDRGNYGYTF.

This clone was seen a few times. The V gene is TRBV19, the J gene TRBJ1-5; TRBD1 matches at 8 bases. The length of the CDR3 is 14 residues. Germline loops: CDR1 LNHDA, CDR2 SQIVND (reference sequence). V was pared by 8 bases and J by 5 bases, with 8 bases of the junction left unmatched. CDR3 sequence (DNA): TGTGCCAGTCAGTTCAGGGGGCCCGATCAGCCCCAGCATTTT. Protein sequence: CASQFRGPDQPQHF. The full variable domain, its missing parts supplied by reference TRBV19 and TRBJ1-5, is DGGITQSPKYLFRKEGQNVTLSCEQNLNHDAMYWYRQDPGQGLRLIYYSQIVNDFQKGDIAEGYSVSREKKESFPLTVTSAQKNPTAFYLCASQFRGPDQPQHFGDGTRLSIL.

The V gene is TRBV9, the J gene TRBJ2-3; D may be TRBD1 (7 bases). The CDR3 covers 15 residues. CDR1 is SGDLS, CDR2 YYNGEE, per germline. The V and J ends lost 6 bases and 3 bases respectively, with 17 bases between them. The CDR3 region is CASNPQGGWTDTQYF. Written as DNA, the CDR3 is TGTGCCAGCAACCCTCAGGGGGGTTGGACAGATACGCAGTATTTT.

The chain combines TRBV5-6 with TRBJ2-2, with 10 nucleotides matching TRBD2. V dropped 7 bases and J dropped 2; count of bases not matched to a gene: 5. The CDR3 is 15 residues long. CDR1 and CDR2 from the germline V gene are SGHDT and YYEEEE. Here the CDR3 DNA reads TGTGCCAGCGTTTTACTAGCGGGAAACACCGGGGAGCTGTTTTTT. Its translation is CASVLLAGNTGELFF.

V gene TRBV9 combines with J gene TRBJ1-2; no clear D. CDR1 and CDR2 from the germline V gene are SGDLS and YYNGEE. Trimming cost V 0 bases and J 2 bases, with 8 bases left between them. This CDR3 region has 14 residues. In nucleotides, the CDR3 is TGTGCCAGCAGCGTAGGCGGTCAGAACTATGGCTACACCTTC. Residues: CASSVGGQNYGYTF.

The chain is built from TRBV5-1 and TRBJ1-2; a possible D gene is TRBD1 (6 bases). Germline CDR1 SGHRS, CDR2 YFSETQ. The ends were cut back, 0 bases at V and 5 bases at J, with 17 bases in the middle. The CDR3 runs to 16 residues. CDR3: CASSLATPGQLYGYTF. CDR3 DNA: TGCGCCAGCAGCTTGGCTACCCCGGGACAACTATATGGCTACACCTTC.

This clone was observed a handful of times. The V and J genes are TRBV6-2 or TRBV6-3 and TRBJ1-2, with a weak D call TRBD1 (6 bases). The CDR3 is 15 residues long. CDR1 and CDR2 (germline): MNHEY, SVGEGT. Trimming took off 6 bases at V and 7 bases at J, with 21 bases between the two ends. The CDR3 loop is CASSNIGQKLGGYTF. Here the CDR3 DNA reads TGTGCCAGCAGCAATATCGGACAGAAGCTAGGTGGCTACACCTTC.

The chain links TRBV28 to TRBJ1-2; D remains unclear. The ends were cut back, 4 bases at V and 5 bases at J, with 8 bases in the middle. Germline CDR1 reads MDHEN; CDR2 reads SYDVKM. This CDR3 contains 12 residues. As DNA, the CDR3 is TGTGCCAGCAGTTCGAACAAGTATGGCTACACCTTC. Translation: CASSSNKYGYTF.

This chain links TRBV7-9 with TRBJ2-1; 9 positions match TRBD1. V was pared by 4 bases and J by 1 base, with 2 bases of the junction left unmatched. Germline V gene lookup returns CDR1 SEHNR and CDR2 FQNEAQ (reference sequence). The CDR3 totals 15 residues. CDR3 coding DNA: TGTGCCAGCAGCTCGGACAGGGGTTCCTACAATGAGCAGTTCTTC. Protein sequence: CASSSDRGSYNEQFF.

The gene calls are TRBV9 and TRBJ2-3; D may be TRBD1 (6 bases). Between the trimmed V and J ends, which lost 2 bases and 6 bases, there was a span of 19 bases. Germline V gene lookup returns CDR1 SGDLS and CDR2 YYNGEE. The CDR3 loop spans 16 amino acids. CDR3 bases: TGTGCCAGCAGCGTGGGGCAGGGGATTCGGTTCGATACGCAGTATTTT. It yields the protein CASSVGQGIRFDTQYF.

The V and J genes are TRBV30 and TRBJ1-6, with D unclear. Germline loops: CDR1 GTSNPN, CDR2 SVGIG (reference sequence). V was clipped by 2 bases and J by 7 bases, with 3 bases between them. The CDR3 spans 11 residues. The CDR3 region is CAWSLNSPLHF. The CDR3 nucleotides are TGTGCCTGGAGTCTCAATTCACCCCTCCACTTT.

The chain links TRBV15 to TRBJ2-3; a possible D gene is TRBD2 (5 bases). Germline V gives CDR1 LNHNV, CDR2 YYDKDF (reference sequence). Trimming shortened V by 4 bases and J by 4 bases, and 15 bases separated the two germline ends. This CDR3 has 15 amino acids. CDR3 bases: TGTGCCACCAGCAAAGTTCGTGAGGGCGCAGATACGCAGTATTTT. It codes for CATSKVREGADTQYF. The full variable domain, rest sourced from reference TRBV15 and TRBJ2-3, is DAMVIQNPRYQVTQFGKPVTLSCSQTLNHNVMYWYQQKSSQAPKLLFHYYDKDFNNEADTPDNFQSRRPNTSFCFLDIRSPGLGDTAMYLCATSKVREGADTQYFGPGTRLTVL.

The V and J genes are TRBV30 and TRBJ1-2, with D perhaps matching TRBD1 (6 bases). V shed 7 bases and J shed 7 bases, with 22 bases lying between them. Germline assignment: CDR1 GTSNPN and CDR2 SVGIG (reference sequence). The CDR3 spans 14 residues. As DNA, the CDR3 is TGTGCCTCGTCCGGGACAACACAGTGGGGTGGCTACACCTTC. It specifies CASSGTTQWGGYTF.

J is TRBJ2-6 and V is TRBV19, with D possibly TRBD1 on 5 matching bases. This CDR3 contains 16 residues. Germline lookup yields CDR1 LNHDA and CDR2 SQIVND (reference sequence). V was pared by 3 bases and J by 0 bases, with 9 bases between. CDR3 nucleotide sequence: TGTGCCAGTAGTATTACAGGCTCCTCTGGGGCCAACGTCCTGACTTTC. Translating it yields CASSITGSSGANVLTF.

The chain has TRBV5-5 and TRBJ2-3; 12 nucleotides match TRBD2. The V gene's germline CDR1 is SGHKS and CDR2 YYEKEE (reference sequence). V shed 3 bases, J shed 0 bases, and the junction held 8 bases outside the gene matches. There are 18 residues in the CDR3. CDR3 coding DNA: TGTGCCAGCAGCTCGGGACTAGCGGGCAATCCTAGCACAGATACGCAGTATTTT. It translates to CASSSGLAGNPSTDTQYF.

The DNA for the CDR3 is TGTGCCAGCAGTTACGGGACTAGCGGGAGTTTTGGGGAGACCCAGTACTTC. This translates into CASSYGTSGSFGETQYF. The chain joins TRBV6-2 or TRBV6-3 to TRBJ2-5; 14 bases map to TRBD2. The CDR3 totals 17 residues. CDR1 and CDR2 from the germline V gene are MNHEY and SVGEGT. With 2 bases clipped from V and 5 bases from J, the junction kept 7 bases outside the gene matches.

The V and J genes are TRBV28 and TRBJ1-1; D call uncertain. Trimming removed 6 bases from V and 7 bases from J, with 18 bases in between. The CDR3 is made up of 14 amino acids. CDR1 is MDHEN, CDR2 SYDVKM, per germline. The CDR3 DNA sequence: TGTGCCAGCAGAACCCTTCCTGCGGAGAATGAAGCTTTCTTT. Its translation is CASRTLPAENEAFF.

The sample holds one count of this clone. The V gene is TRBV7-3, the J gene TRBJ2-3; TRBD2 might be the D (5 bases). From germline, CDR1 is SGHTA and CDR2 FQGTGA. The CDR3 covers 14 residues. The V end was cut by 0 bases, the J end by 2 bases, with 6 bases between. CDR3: CASSLTRDTDTQYF. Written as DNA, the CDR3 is TGTGCCAGCAGCTTAACCCGGGACACAGATACGCAGTATTTT.

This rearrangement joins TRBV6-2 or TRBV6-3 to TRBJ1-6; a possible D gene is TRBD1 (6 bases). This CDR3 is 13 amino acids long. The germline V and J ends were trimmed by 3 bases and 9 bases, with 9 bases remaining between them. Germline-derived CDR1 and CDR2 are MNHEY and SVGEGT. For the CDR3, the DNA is TGTGCCAGCAGTTATGTCAGGGGTTCACCCCTCCACTTT. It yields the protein CASSYVRGSPLHF.

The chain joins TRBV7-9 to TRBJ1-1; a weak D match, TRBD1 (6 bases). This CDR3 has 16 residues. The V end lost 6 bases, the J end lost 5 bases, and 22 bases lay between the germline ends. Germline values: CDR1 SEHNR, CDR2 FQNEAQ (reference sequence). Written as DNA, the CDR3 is TGTGCCAGCAGTCCGACCGACAGGATAAAGGGAACTGAAGCTTTCTTT. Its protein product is CASSPTDRIKGTEAFF.

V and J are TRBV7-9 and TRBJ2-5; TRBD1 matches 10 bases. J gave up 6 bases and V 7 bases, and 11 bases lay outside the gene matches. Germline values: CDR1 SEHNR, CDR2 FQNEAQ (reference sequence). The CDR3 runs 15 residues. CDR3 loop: CASTPPTGGLKTQYF. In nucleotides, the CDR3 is TGTGCCAGCACCCCTCCGACAGGGGGCTTGAAGACCCAGTACTTC.

CDR3 protein: CASSLEAGRHYGYTF. CDR3 bases: TGTGCCAGCAGCTTAGAGGCAGGGCGTCACTATGGCTACACCTTC. The chain recombines TRBV7-2 with TRBJ1-2; perhaps TRBD1 as D (5 bases). CDR1 is SGHTA and CDR2 is FQGNSA in the germline V gene. Trimming stripped 1 base from V and 3 bases from J, with 12 bases between. The CDR3 loop spans 15 amino acids. Full variable domain (rest looked up from reference TRBV7-2 and TRBJ1-2): GAGVSQSPSNKVTEKGKDVELRCDPISGHTALYWYRQSLGQGLEFLIYFQGNSAPDKSGLPSDRFSAERTGGSVSTLTIQRTQQEDSAVYLCASSLEAGRHYGYTFGSGTRLTVV.

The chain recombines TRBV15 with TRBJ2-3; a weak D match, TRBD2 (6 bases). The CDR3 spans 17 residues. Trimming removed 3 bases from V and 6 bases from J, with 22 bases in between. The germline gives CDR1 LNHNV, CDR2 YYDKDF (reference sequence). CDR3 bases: TGTGCCACCAGCAGGGCTCCGGGACTCTTTACGGGGGATACGCAGTATTTT. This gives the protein CATSRAPGLFTGDTQYF.